What follows describes a single T cell receptor (beta chain). The CDR3 totals 18 residues. The germline gives CDR1 SQVTM, CDR2 ANQGSEA. V lost 2 bases and J 2 bases, leaving 19 bases between the germline ends. This entry comes from a study of blood T cell repertoires in COVID-19. The assay was immunoSEQ multiplex PCR, and TCRdb's table has in-frame clones only and misses some. This table has roughly 120,000 clones, over 85% appearing once. The receptor was isolated from a man in his fifties or sixties with COVID-19, enrolled during active disease. This chain joins TRBV29-1 and TRBJ2-6, with TRBD1 as a possible D gene (5 bases). Sequenced material: peripheral blood. In DNA, the CDR3 is TGCAGCGTTGAAATAGGGGATAAGAAACGCACTGGGGCCAACGTCCTGACTTTC. This gives the protein CSVEIGDKKRTGANVLTF.